This T cell receptor (beta chain) stems from a study of regulatory T cells in long-lasting Graves disease. Findings of the study overall: The researchers studied only peripheral blood, not thyroid tissue. Persistent Graves' disease cases displayed lower TCR diversity than newly diagnosed ones.

Described time point: persistent/refractory GD, antithyroid drugs over 5 years with positive TRAb. There was RNA extracted from PBMCs, and the TCR library was made from it. Germline CDR1 MDHEN, CDR2 SYDVKM. This CDR3 has 14 residues. V shed 3 bases and J 2 bases; nucleotides not matched to a gene: 3. Arm-PCR of CDR3 regions and iRepertoire HTBI primers were used to build TCR beta libraries. Authors' data handling: The identification of 55 to 70 TRBV and approximately 15 TRBJ segments was made across samples. A single record per CDR3 protein comes from TCRdb applying MiXCR to the multiplex PCR reads. These V and J calls are TCRdb output, not the study's own analysis. Among hundreds of thousands of distinct CDR3 sequences, 30% were seen once, and the ten largest hold about two fifths. This clonotype was picked up many times. Its antigen is unidentified.

The sequenced sample was peripheral blood mononuclear cells (PBMCs), obtained when the disease was refractory, from a patient treated with antithyroid drugs. The genes are TRBV28 and TRBJ1-1; 7 positions match TRBD1. The TCR originated in a female donor with Graves disease. The CDR3 sequence is CASSLTGINTEAFF. The CDR3 DNA sequence: TGTGCCAGCAGTTTGACAGGGATAAACACTGAAGCTTTCTTT.